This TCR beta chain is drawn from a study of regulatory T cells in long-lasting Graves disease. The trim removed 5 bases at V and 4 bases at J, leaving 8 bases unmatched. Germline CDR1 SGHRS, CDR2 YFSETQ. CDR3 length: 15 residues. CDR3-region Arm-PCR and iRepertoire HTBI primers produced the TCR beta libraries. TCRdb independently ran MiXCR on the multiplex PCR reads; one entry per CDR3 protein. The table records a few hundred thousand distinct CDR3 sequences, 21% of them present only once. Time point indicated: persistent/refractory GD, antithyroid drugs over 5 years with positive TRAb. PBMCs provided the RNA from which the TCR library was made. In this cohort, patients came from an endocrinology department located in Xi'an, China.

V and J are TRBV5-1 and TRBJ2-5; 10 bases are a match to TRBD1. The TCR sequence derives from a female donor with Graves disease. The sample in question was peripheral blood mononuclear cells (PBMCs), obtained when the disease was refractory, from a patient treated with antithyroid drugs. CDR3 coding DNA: TGCGCCAGCAGGCGGACAGGGGGGTCGGGAGAGACCCAGTACTTC. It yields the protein CASRRTGGSGETQYF.